These T cell receptor beta chains were read from a single sample in a study of vaccination and CD4 T cells after COVID-19. TCRdb itself ran the PCR reads through MiXCR, one entry per CDR3 protein. This table has about 20,000 distinct CDR3 sequences, 25% to 30% appearing once. Their antigens are not known. Sample: cultured CD4+ T cells from blood. These TCRs come from a human donor with COVID-19. CDR3s include the opening cysteine and the closing phenylalanine or tryptophan. The order of the fields is J gene, V gene, clone size, D gene, CDR3 protein, CDR3 DNA. A D gene is named only where the DNA matches it firmly. Size tells how often a clone was seen (once, few, many) or the class of an expanded clone, and some rows leave it out.

>TRBJ2-6|TRBV7-2|.|.
CASSLVRGAGANVLTF
TGTGCCAGCAGCTTAGTACGGGGAGCAGGGGCCAACGTCCTGACTTTC
>TRBJ1-1|TRBV7-9|.|.
CASSLGAPGRAFF
TGTGCCAGCAGCTTAGGTGCCCCCGGGCGAGCTTTCTTT
>TRBJ2-7|TRBV12-3/TRBV12-4|.|.
CASTSLTGASGYEQYF
TGTGCCAGCACCTCTCTAACGGGGGCTTCAGGCTACGAGCAGTACTTC
>TRBJ1-1|TRBV6-1|few|.
CASTNRAGTQYTEAFF
TGTGCCAGCACCAATAGAGCCGGGACCCAATACACTGAAGCTTTCTTT
>TRBJ2-5|TRBV6-1|medium-sized|.
CASSSGETQYF
TGTGCCAGCAGCTCAGGGGAGACCCAGTACTTC
>TRBJ2-3|TRBV11-3|.|.
CASSPGRTGTQYF
TGTGCCAGCAGCCCCGGACGCACAGGTACGCAGTATTTT
>TRBJ2-3|TRBV4-1|.|.
CASSRNGGGTDTQYF
TGCGCCAGCAGCCGAAACGGGGGTGGCACAGATACGCAGTATTTT
>TRBJ2-4|TRBV20-1|.|.
CSASATGGASKNIQYF
TGCAGTGCTAGTGCGACTGGGGGGGCTTCCAAAAACATTCAGTACTTC
>TRBJ1-2|TRBV30|.|.
CAWSVRSPGPNYGYTF
TGTGCCTGGAGTGTACGGAGTCCAGGGCCGAACTATGGCTACACCTTC
>TRBJ2-1|TRBV7-8|few|TRBD1
CASSSGQGSEQFF
TGTGCCAGCAGCTCGGGACAGGGGAGTGAGCAGTTCTTC
>TRBJ1-4|TRBV30|.|.
CAWDRQAGEKLFF
TGTGCCTGGGACAGACAGGCTGGTGAAAAACTGTTTTTT
>TRBJ1-5|TRBV6-1|few|.
CASSEGPRGDQPQHF
TGTGCCAGCAGTGAAGGGCCTCGCGGGGATCAGCCCCAGCATTTT
>TRBJ1-1|TRBV12-3/TRBV12-4|.|.
CASSQGFLITEAFF
TGTGCCAGCAGCCAGGGGTTCTTAATCACTGAAGCTTTCTTT
>TRBJ2-1|TRBV20-1|.|TRBD2
CSAPSSGGARNEQFF
TGCAGTGCGCCGAGTAGCGGGGGGGCCAGGAATGAGCAGTTCTTC
>TRBJ1-2|TRBV10-3|few|TRBD1
CAISVTGQGLDGYTF
TGTGCCATCAGTGTCACAGGACAGGGCCTTGATGGCTACACCTTC
>TRBJ1-3|TRBV7-9|few|TRBD1
CASSLYRGEAGNTIYF
TGTGCCAGCAGCCTATACAGGGGAGAGGCTGGAAACACCATATATTTT
>TRBJ1-3|TRBV6-1|.|.
CASRSTGNTIYF
TGTGCCAGCAGGTCTACTGGAAACACCATATATTTT
>TRBJ1-6|TRBV2|few|TRBD1
CASSETGRQGNSPLHF
TGTGCCAGCAGTGAAACAGGCCGACAGGGGAATTCACCCCTCCACTTT
>TRBJ1-2|TRBV6-5|.|.
CASSYPLRSSYGYTF
TGTGCCAGCAGTTACCCACTACGTTCAAGTTATGGCTACACCTTC
>TRBJ1-1|TRBV18|.|.
CASSQSKNTEAFF
TGTGCCAGCTCCCAAAGTAAGAACACTGAAGCTTTCTTT
>TRBJ1-2|TRBV10-1|.|TRBD1
CASSESAGTGTYGYTF
TGCGCCAGCAGTGAGTCTGCAGGGACAGGCACCTATGGCTACACCTTC
>TRBJ2-7|TRBV5-4|.|TRBD1
CASSGPDRGTYEQYF
TGTGCCAGCAGCGGGCCGGACAGGGGAACCTACGAGCAGTACTTC
>TRBJ1-4|TRBV19|.|TRBD1
CASSTSTGTNEKLFF
TGTGCCAGTAGTACGTCGACAGGGACTAATGAAAAACTGTTTTTT
>TRBJ2-6|TRBV20-1|.|.
CSAWTAHDSGANVLTF
TGCAGTGCTTGGACAGCTCACGACTCTGGGGCCAACGTCCTGACTTTC
>TRBJ1-2|TRBV18|few|.
CASSPTGDGLFYGYTF
TGTGCCAGCTCACCAACGGGGGACGGGCTTTTCTATGGCTACACCTTC
>TRBJ2-7|TRBV9|.|TRBD2
CASSAEGAGGGEQYF
TGTGCCAGCAGCGCCGAGGGAGCGGGGGGAGGCGAGCAGTACTTC
>TRBJ2-3|TRBV20-1|medium-sized|.
CSAPRGPDTQYF
TGCAGTGCCCCCAGGGGTCCAGATACGCAGTATTTT
>TRBJ1-2|TRBV15|few|.
CATSRGSQGAYGYTF
TGTGCCACCAGCAGAGGTTCACAGGGTGCCTATGGCTACACCTTC
>TRBJ1-1|TRBV6-1|.|.
CASRGREGGEAFF
TGTGCCAGCAGAGGCAGGGAAGGGGGTGAAGCTTTCTTT